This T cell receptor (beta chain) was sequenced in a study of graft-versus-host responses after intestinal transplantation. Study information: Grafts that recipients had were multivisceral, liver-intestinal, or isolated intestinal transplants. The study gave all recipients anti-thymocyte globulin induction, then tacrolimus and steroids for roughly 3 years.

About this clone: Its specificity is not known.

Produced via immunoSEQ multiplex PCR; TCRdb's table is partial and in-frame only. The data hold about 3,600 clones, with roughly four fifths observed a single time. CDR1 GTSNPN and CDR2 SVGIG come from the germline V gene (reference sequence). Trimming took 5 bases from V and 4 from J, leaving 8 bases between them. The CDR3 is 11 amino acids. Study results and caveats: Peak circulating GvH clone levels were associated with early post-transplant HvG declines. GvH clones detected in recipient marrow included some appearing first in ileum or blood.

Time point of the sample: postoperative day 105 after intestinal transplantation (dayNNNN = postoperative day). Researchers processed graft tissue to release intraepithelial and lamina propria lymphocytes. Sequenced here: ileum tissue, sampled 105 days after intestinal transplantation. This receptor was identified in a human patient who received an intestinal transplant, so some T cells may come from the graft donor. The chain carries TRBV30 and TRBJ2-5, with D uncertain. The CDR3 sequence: CAWGEGETQYF. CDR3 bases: TGTGCCTGGGGAGAAGGAGAGACCCAGTACTTC.